The 13 T cell receptor beta chains reported below all come from one sample, sequenced in a study of shared T cell receptors in the human thymus. Assay used: immunoSEQ multiplex PCR; TCRdb lists only in-frame clones, some missing. The sample yields more than 550,000 clones, approximately 85% seen once. These same records also appear under a second study, on human thymus T cells.

Sequencing was carried out using thymocytes. The receptor set was obtained from a girl less than two years old with a congenital heart defect.

The chain uses TRBV11-2 and TRBJ1-2; no reliable D call. Trimming shortened V by 1 base and J by 3 bases, and 12 bases separated the two germline ends. The CDR3 spans 15 residues. Germline V CDR1 and CDR2: SGHAT, FQNNGV. This CDR3 reads CASSLVREWYYGYTF. Here the CDR3 DNA reads TGTGCCAGCAGCTTAGTGAGGGAGTGGTACTATGGCTACACCTTC.

The V and J genes are TRBV4-3 and TRBJ2-7; D might be TRBD1 (5 bases). This CDR3 has 14 residues. CDR1 and CDR2 from the germline V gene are LGHNA and YSLEER. The V end lost 2 bases, the J end lost 3 bases, and 11 bases lay between the germline ends. The CDR3 is CASSQLLQGYEQYF. In DNA form, the CDR3 reads TGCGCCAGCAGCCAACTTCTCCAGGGCTACGAGCAGTACTTC.

The genes are TRBV5-1 and TRBJ1-2; D remains unclear. V gave up 3 bases and J gave up 8 bases, with 8 bases separating them. This CDR3 region has 11 residues. Germline values: CDR1 SGHRS, CDR2 YFSETQ. CDR3 loop: CASSSHSGYTF. DNA for the CDR3: TGCGCCAGCAGCTCCCACAGCGGCTACACCTTC.

V is TRBV11-2 and J is TRBJ2-1; the D gene is possibly TRBD2 (5 bases). The CDR3 totals 16 residues. Germline V lookup: CDR1 SGHAT, CDR2 FQNNGV. Trimming left V 0 bases short and J 5 bases short, with 14 bases between. CDR3: CASSLDLGVGNNEQFF. The CDR3 coding sequence is TGTGCCAGCAGCTTAGATCTCGGGGTAGGTAACAATGAGCAGTTCTTC.

The gene calls are TRBV10-3 and TRBJ1-5; unclear D gene. The CDR3 runs 15 residues. Trimming took 3 bases from V and 6 from J, leaving 15 bases between them. Germline V gene lookup returns CDR1 ENHRY and CDR2 SYGVKD. The CDR3 spells CAISEGGLKVQPQHF. CDR3 bases: TGTGCCATCAGTGAAGGTGGGCTTAAGGTTCAGCCCCAGCATTTT.

V usage is TRBV6-4 and J usage is TRBJ1-2, with 8 nucleotides matching TRBD1. With V trimmed by 6 bases and J by 6 bases, 9 bases remained unmatched. The CDR3 covers 14 residues. Looked up from germline, CDR1 is MRHNA and CDR2 is SNTAGT. DNA of the CDR3: TGTGCCAGCAGAAACTCAGGGGGCGGAGATGGCTACACCTTC. Translation gives CASRNSGGGDGYTF.

The V and J genes are TRBV12-5 and TRBJ1-1; TRBD1 might be the D (5 bases). The CDR3 is made up of 18 amino acids. The germline V gene has CDR1 LGHNT and CDR2 FRNRAP. V was clipped by 3 bases and J by 0 bases, with 20 bases between them. The DNA for the CDR3 is TGTGCTAGTGGTTTTGAAAGGGGCAGAGAAATAATGAACACTGAAGCTTTCTTT. Its protein product is CASGFERGREIMNTEAFF.

This clone was recorded only once. The chain links TRBV6-1 to TRBJ2-7; 7 nucleotides align to TRBD1. CDR3 length: 17 residues. V lost 4 bases and J lost 3; bases outside the gene matches: 15. Per germline, CDR1 MNHNS and CDR2 SASEGT. DNA for the CDR3: TGTGCCAGCAGTGCATCAAATTCAGGGGGAGCCAACTACGAGCAGTACTTC. Protein: CASSASNSGGANYEQYF.

This clone was seen only once. This chain joins TRBV6-5 and TRBJ2-7; D gene uncertain. V was clipped by 0 bases and J by 0 bases, with 12 bases between them. The CDR3 length is 16 residues. Germline lookup yields CDR1 MNHEY and CDR2 SVGAGI. CDR3 DNA: TGTGCCAGCAGTTACTCGAGGTTCGGTAACTCCTACGAGCAGTACTTC. Translating it yields CASSYSRFGNSYEQYF.

The rearrangement links TRBV27 to TRBJ2-3; TRBD2 might be the D (6 bases). Germline CDR1 reads MNHEY; CDR2 reads SMNVEV (reference sequence). Trimming shortened V by 2 bases and J by 4 bases, and 19 bases separated the two germline ends. CDR3 length equals 17 residues. The DNA for the CDR3 is TGTGCCAGCAGTTTACTGACTAGGAGGTTGGTGGCAGATACGCAGTATTTT. This gives the protein CASSLLTRRLVADTQYF.

Only a few counts were recorded for this clone. This CDR3 reads CASSYSPGNYGYTF. CDR3 nucleotides: TGTGCCAGCAGTTACTCCCCAGGGAACTATGGCTACACCTTC. The rearrangement uses TRBV6-6 and TRBJ1-2, with D possibly being TRBD1 (5 bases). Germline CDR1 is MNHNY and CDR2 is SVGAGI (reference sequence). This CDR3 has 14 residues. The V end was cut by 0 bases, the J end by 2 bases, with 7 bases between.

V usage is TRBV4-1 and J usage is TRBJ1-1; the D is unclear. The CDR3 is 15 amino acids. Germline V gene data show CDR1 as MGHRA and CDR2 as YSYEKL. With 1 base removed from V and 1 base from J, the gap between germline ends came to 10 bases. CDR3 residues: CASSQGLVRNTEAFF. As DNA, the CDR3 is TGCGCCAGCAGCCAAGGTTTGGTCAGGAACACTGAAGCTTTCTTT.

V gene TRBV19 combines with J gene TRBJ1-1; D uncertain. CDR3 length equals 15 residues. Between the trimmed V and J ends, which lost 7 bases and 2 bases, there was a span of 17 bases. Looked up from germline, CDR1 is LNHDA and CDR2 is SQIVND (reference sequence). CDR3 in DNA: TGTGCCAGTACCATTATCATAGGCGGTAACACTGAAGCTTTCTTT. As protein: CASTIIIGGNTEAFF. The full variable domain, in which reference TRBV19 and TRBJ1-1 provide the parts outside the CDR3, is DGGITQSPKYLFRKEGQNVTLSCEQNLNHDAMYWYRQDPGQGLRLIYYSQIVNDFQKGDIAEGYSVSREKKESFPLTVTSAQKNPTAFYLCASTIIIGGNTEAFFGQGTRLTVV.